What follows are 16 T cell receptor beta chains derived from one specimen sequenced in a study of T cells after yellow fever vaccination. TCRdb fed the 5' RACE reads into MiXCR, producing one record per CDR3 protein. The profile shows tens of thousands of distinct CDR3 sequences, around 3.4% of them singletons. This material consisted of PBMCs, either bulk or a sorted T-cell subset (CD4+, CD8+, memory, or dextramer-sorted; not recorded which), taken around 45 days after the first yellow fever vaccination. The receptors were sampled from a man aged 18 to 30 who received the YFV17D yellow fever vaccine.

This clonotype was picked up many times. This rearrangement joins TRBV7-2 to TRBJ1-2, with 8 nucleotides matching TRBD1. Germline-derived CDR1 and CDR2 are SGHTA and FQGNSA. There are 16 residues in the CDR3. V lost 1 base to trimming and J lost 6 bases; unmatched junction nucleotides: 10. DNA of the CDR3: TGTGCCAGCAGCTTAGACTCTCAGGGGGCGCCCCATGGCTACACCTTC. It specifies CASSLDSQGAPHGYTF.

This clonotype has ten or more counts. The chain uses TRBV7-2 and TRBJ2-2; the match to TRBD2 covers 7 bases. Looked up from germline, CDR1 is SGHTA and CDR2 is FQGNSA. This CDR3 region has 16 residues. The V and J ends lost 0 bases and 6 bases, in that order; junction bases with no gene match: 7. The DNA for the CDR3 is TGTGCCAGCAGCTTAGCGGGGGGGGGACGGTCCGGGGAGCTGTTTTTT. Amino acids: CASSLAGGGRSGELFF.

This clonotype was observed many times. This chain connects TRBV30 to TRBJ2-1, with D possibly called TRBD1 or TRBD2 (6 bases each). Germline V gene sequence: CDR1 GTSNPN, CDR2 SVGIG (reference sequence). V shed 0 bases and J shed 9 bases, with 12 bases lying between them. This CDR3 is built from 13 residues. The CDR3, as DNA: TGTGCCTGGAGTGTTAGGGGGGCCGGTGAGCAGTTCTTC. It is translated as CAWSVRGAGEQFF.

This clonotype showed up many times. This chain joins TRBV2 and TRBJ2-2; D gene unclear. The CDR3 runs 18 residues. CDR1 is SNHLY, CDR2 FYNNEI, per germline. Trimming took 3 bases from V and 6 from J, leaving 23 bases between them. DNA for the CDR3: TGTGCCAGCAGTGATCGGGCAGGACCCCCCCCTACAGCCGGGGAGCTGTTTTTT. Translating it yields CASSDRAGPPPTAGELFF. Combining the CDR3 with reference TRBV2 and TRBJ2-2 gives the whole variable domain EPEVTQTPSHQVTQMGQEVILRCVPISNHLYFYWYRQILGQKVEFLVSFYNNEISEKSEIFDDQFSVERPDGSNFTLKIRSTKLEDSAMYFCASSDRAGPPPTAGELFFGEGSRLTVL.

There are many counts of this clonotype. The chain combines TRBV6-5 with TRBJ1-1; TRBD1 matches at 8 bases. V shed 5 bases, J shed 1 base, and the junction held 9 bases outside the gene matches. Germline V CDR1 and CDR2: MNHEY, SVGAGI. The CDR3 has 16 amino acids. CDR3 in DNA: TGTGCCAGCAGTCCCCCGACAGGGGATGGGAACACTGAAGCTTTCTTT. It codes for CASSPPTGDGNTEAFF.

This clonotype was observed at least ten times. This chain links TRBV6-5 with TRBJ1-2; 10 bases map to TRBD1. V gave up 2 bases and J gave up 8 bases; unmatched junction bases: 5. In germline, CDR1 is MNHEY, CDR2 SVGAGI. The CDR3 covers 14 residues. The CDR3 region is CASSYGTGVGGYTF. CDR3 in DNA: TGTGCCAGCAGTTACGGGACAGGGGTTGGAGGCTACACCTTC.

This clonotype occurred many times. The chain uses TRBV6-5 and TRBJ1-1; D not resolved. The germline V gene encodes CDR1 MNHEY and CDR2 SVGAGI. The V end lost 0 bases, the J end lost 1 base, and 12 bases lay between the germline ends. The CDR3 spans 16 residues. The CDR3 DNA reads TGTGCCAGCAGTTACTCGAGGCACCGGAGGAACACTGAAGCTTTCTTT. This codes for CASSYSRHRRNTEAFF.

This clonotype was counted at least ten times. CDR3 DNA sequence: TGCAGCGTTGAAGACGGGGCCGACCAAGAAAAACTGTTTTTT. Its translation: CSVEDGADQEKLFF. The rearrangement joins TRBV29-1 to TRBJ1-4; a weak D match, TRBD1 (5 bases). CDR3 length: 14 amino acids. Trimming removed 0 bases from V and 8 bases from J, with 13 bases in between. The germline V gene encodes CDR1 SQVTM and CDR2 ANQGSEA.

Many counts were recorded for this clonotype. The V call is TRBV7-9, the J call TRBJ2-3; D ambiguous. CDR3 size: 15 residues. Trimming cost V 8 bases and J 3 bases, with 18 bases left between them. Germline V gene data show CDR1 as SEHNR and CDR2 as FQNEAQ (reference sequence). The CDR3 region has the DNA TGTGCCAGCGGTCCGAGAGGTTTTGGGACAGATACGCAGTATTTT. Its translation is CASGPRGFGTDTQYF.

This clonotype was detected many times. This chain links TRBV6-5 with TRBJ2-2; D gene uncertain. This CDR3 has 11 amino acids. Germline V lookup: CDR1 MNHEY, CDR2 SVGAGI. Trimming left V 2 bases short and J 7 bases short, with 2 bases between. The CDR3 is CASSYRGELFF. The CDR3 DNA reads TGTGCCAGCAGTTACCGCGGGGAGCTGTTTTTT.

This clonotype was detected many times. The V call is TRBV20-1, the J call TRBJ2-2; 10 nucleotides align to TRBD2. Per germline, CDR1 DFQATT and CDR2 SNEGSKA (reference sequence). This CDR3 is built from 15 residues. Trimming removed 2 bases from V and 7 bases from J; junction bases left unmatched: 7. CDR3 in DNA: TGCAGTGCTAGATCCCCTAGCGGGGGCGGCGGGGAGCTGTTTTTT. Translation gives CSARSPSGGGGELFF.

This clonotype was picked up many times. This chain joins TRBV15 and TRBJ1-4, with D possibly being TRBD1 (5 bases). Germline loops: CDR1 LNHNV, CDR2 YYDKDF (reference sequence). Trimming cost V 2 bases and J 1 base, with 11 bases left between them. This CDR3 spans 16 amino acids. The CDR3 reads CATSRYRDQTNEKLFF. DNA of the CDR3: TGTGCCACCAGCAGATACCGGGACCAAACTAATGAAAAACTGTTTTTT. Full variable domain (outside the CDR3, taken from reference TRBV15 and TRBJ1-4): DAMVIQNPRYQVTQFGKPVTLSCSQTLNHNVMYWYQQKSSQAPKLLFHYYDKDFNNEADTPDNFQSRRPNTSFCFLDIRSPGLGDTAMYLCATSRYRDQTNEKLFFGSGTQLSVL.

This clonotype was seen at least ten times. The chain carries TRBV12-3 or TRBV12-4 and TRBJ1-2; D remains ambiguous. This CDR3 is built from 16 residues. Trimming cost V 5 bases and J 1 base, with 17 bases left between them. CDR3 nucleotide sequence: TGTGCCAGCAGTCACAGAGGACCGCATTTTAACTATGGCTACACCTTC. Its translation is CASSHRGPHFNYGYTF.

This clonotype has ten or more counts. The chain couples TRBV4-3 to TRBJ2-4, with TRBD1 matching over 7 bases. V was clipped by 0 bases and J by 8 bases; unmatched bases: 4. Germline V gene sequence: CDR1 LGHNA, CDR2 YSLEER. This CDR3 has 14 residues. In DNA, the CDR3 is TGCGCCAGCAGCCAAGAAACAGGGGCCCACATTCAGTACTTC. Residues: CASSQETGAHIQYF.

This clonotype was counted ten times or more. V is TRBV2 and J is TRBJ2-2; TRBD2 might be the D (6 bases). Per the germline V gene, CDR1 is SNHLY and CDR2 is FYNNEI. V lost 9 bases, J lost 4 bases, and 12 bases lay in between. The CDR3 covers 13 residues. The DNA for the CDR3 is TGTGCCAGAGCCGGGGGTGGCACCGGGGAGCTGTTTTTT. It yields the protein CARAGGGTGELFF.

This clonotype has a count of ten or more. The rearrangement joins TRBV20-1 to TRBJ2-7; D may match TRBD1 or TRBD2 (5 bases each). The CDR3 consists of 14 residues. Germline values: CDR1 DFQATT, CDR2 SNEGSKA (reference sequence). Trimming stripped 5 bases from V and 2 bases from J, with 16 bases between. CDR3: CSALHGAEPYEQYF. DNA for the CDR3: TGCAGTGCTCTCCACGGGGCCGAACCCTACGAGCAGTACTTC.